This T cell receptor beta chain is drawn from a study of OX40 agonist ivuxolimab in advanced cancers. Study details: The dose of intravenous ivuxolimab that patients received every 2 weeks ranged from 0.01 to 10 mg/kg. Having had anti-PD-1, anti-PD-L1 or anti-CTLA-4 therapy before was allowed, and over 35% had some. Dose-escalation patients had hepatocellular carcinoma, melanoma, renal cell or head and neck cancer.

V lost 8 bases and J lost 9, with 15 bases in between. The CDR3 is 12 amino acids. Germline CDR1 and CDR2: MNHEY and SVGAGI. Profiled with immunoSEQ multiplex PCR; TCRdb holds only in-frame clones, not every one. The sample carries approximately 66,000 clones, 75% to 90% recorded once. This specimen was CD4+ or CD8+ T cells sorted from blood, taken in a trial of the OX40 agonist ivuxolimab. The clonotype comes from an adult with an advanced solid tumor such as melanoma, head and neck, liver or kidney cancer. J is TRBJ2-3 and V is TRBV6-5, with D possibly being TRBD1 (6 bases). This chain's CDR3 is CASGYRAGTQYF. CDR3 nucleotide sequence: TGTGCCAGCGGCTACAGGGCGGGCACGCAGTATTTT.